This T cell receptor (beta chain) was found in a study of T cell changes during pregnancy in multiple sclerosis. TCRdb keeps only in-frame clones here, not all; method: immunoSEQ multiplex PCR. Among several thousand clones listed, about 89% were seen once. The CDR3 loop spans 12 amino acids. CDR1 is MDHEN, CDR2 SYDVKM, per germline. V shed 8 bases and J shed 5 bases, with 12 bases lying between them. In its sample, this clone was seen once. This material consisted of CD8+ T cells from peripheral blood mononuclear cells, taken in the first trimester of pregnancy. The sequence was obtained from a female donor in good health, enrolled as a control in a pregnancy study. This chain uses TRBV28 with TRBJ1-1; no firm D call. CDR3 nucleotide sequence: TGTGCCAGCGGCGAGCCAGGAACTGAAGCTTTCTTT. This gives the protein CASGEPGTEAFF.